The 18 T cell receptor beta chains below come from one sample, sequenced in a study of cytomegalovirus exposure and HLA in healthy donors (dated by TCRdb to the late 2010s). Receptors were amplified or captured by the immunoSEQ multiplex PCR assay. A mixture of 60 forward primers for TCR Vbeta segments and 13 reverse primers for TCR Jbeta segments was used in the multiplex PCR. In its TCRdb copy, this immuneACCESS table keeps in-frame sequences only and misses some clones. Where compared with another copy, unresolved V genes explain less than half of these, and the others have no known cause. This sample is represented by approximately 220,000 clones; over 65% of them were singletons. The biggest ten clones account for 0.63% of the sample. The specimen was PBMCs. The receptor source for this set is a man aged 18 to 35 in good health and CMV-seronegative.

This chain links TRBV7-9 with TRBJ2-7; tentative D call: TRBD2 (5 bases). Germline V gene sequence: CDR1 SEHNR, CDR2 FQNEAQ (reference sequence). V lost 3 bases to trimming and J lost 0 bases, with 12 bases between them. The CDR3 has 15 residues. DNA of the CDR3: TGTGCCAGCAGCTTTGCGGAAGCGGTCTCCTACGAGCAGTACTTC. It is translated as CASSFAEAVSYEQYF.

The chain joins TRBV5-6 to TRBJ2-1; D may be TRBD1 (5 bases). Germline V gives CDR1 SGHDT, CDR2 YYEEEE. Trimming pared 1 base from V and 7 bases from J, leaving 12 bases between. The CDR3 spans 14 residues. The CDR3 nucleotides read TGTGCCAGCAGCTTGCTGGGGCCCAGAAATGAGCAGTTCTTC. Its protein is CASSLLGPRNEQFF. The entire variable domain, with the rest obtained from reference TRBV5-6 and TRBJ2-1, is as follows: DAGVTQSPTHLIKTRGQQVTLRCSPKSGHDTVSWYQQALGQGPQFIFQYYEEEERQRGNFPDRFSGHQFPNYSSELNVNALLLGDSALYLCASSLLGPRNEQFFGPGTRLTVL.

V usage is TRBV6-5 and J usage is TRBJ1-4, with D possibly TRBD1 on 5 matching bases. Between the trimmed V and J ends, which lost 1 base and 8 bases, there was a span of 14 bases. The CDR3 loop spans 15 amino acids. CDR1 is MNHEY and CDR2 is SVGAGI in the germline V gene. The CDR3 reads CASSYLPGGGEKLFF. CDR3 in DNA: TGTGCCAGCAGTTACTTGCCCGGGGGAGGGGAAAAACTGTTTTTT.

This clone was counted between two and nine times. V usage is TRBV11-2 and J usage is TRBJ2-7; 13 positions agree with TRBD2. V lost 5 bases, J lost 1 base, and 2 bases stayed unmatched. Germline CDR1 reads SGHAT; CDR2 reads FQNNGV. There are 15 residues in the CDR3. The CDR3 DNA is TGTGCCAGCAGCGTGGGACTAGCGGGGTCCTACGAGCAGTACTTC. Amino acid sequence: CASSVGLAGSYEQYF. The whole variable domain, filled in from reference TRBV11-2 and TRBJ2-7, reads EAGVAQSPRYKIIEKRQSVAFWCNPISGHATLYWYQQILGQGPKLLIQFQNNGVVDDSQLPKDRFSAERLKGVDSTLKIQPAKLEDSAVYLCASSVGLAGSYEQYFGPGTRLTVT.

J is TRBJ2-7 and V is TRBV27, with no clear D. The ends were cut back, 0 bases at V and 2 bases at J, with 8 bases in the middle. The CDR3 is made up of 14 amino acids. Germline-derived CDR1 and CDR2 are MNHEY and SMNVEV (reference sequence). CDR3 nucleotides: TGTGCCAGCAGTTTATCCGGTCCACCCTACGAGCAGTACTTC. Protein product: CASSLSGPPYEQYF.

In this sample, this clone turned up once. The CDR3 here is CASSFSIYEQYF. The CDR3 nucleotides read TGTGCCAGCAGCTTTTCAATCTACGAGCAGTACTTC. V and J are TRBV11-2 and TRBJ2-7; unclear D gene. The CDR3 covers 12 residues. V gave up 3 bases and J gave up 3 bases, with 6 bases separating them. The germline V gene has CDR1 SGHAT and CDR2 FQNNGV.

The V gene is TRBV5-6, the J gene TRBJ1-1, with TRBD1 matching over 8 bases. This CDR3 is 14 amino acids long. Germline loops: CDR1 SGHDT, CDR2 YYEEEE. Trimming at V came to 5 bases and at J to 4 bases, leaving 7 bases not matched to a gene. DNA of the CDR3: TGTGCCAGCAGTTTCGGACAGGGTATCACTGAAGCTTTCTTT. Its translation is CASSFGQGITEAFF.

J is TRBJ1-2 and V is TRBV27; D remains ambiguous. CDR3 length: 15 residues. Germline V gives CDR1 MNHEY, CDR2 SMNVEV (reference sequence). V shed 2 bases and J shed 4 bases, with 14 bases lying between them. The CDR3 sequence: CASSLRKEGSYGYTF. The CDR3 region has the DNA TGTGCCAGCAGTTTAAGAAAAGAGGGAAGCTATGGCTACACCTTC.

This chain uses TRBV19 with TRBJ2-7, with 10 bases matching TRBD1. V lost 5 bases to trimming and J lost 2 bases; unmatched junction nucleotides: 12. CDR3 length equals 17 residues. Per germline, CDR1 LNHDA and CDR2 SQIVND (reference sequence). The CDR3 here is CASSHSGTGAWTYEQYF. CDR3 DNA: TGTGCCAGTAGTCATTCCGGGACAGGGGCGTGGACCTACGAGCAGTACTTC. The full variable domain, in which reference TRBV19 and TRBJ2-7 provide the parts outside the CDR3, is DGGITQSPKYLFRKEGQNVTLSCEQNLNHDAMYWYRQDPGQGLRLIYYSQIVNDFQKGDIAEGYSVSREKKESFPLTVTSAQKNPTAFYLCASSHSGTGAWTYEQYFGPGTRLTVT.

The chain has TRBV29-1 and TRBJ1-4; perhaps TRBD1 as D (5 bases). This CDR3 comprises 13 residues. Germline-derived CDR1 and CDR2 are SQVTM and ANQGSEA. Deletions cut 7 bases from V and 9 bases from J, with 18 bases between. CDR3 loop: CSAGEYRDQKLFF. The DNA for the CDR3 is TGCAGCGCGGGGGAGTACCGGGATCAAAAACTGTTTTTT. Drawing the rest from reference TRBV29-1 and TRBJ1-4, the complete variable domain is SAVISQKPSRDICQRGTSLTIQCQVDSQVTMMFWYRQQPGQSLTLIATANQGSEATYESGFVIDKFPISRPNLTFSTLTVSNMSPEDSSIYLCSAGEYRDQKLFFGSGTQLSVL.

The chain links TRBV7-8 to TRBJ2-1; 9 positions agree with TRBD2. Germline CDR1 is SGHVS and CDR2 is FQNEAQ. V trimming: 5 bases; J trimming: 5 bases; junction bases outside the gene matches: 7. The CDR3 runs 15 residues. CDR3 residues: CASSLGGLAHNEQFF. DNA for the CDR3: TGTGCCAGCAGCCTTGGGGGACTAGCCCACAATGAGCAGTTCTTC.

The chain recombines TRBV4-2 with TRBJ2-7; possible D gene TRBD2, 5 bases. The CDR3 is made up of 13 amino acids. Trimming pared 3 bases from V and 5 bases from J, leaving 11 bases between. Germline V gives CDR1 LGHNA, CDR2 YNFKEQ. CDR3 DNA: TGTGCCAGCAGCCACCCCCTGACTAACGAGCAGTACTTC. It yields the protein CASSHPLTNEQYF.

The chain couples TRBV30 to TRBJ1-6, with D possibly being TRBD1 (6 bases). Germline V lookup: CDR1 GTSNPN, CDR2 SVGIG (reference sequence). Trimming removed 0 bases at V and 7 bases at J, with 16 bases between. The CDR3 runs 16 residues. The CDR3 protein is CAWSVRGGQGNSPLHF. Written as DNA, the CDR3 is TGTGCCTGGAGTGTACGCGGGGGGCAAGGCAATTCACCCCTCCACTTT.

CDR3 loop: CASSPAMNTEAFF. The DNA for the CDR3 is TGTGCCAGCAGCCCCGCGATGAACACTGAAGCTTTCTTT. The V gene is TRBV5-4, the J gene TRBJ1-1; D remains ambiguous. This CDR3 is 13 amino acids long. The germline gives CDR1 SGHNT, CDR2 YYREEE (reference sequence). With 4 bases removed from V and 0 bases from J, the gap between germline ends came to 7 bases.

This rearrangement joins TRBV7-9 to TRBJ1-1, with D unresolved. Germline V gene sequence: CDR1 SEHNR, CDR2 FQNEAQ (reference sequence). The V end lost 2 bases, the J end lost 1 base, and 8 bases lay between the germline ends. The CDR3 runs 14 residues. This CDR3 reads CASSLSRSNTEAFF. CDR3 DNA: TGTGCCAGCAGCTTATCCAGGTCGAACACTGAAGCTTTCTTT.

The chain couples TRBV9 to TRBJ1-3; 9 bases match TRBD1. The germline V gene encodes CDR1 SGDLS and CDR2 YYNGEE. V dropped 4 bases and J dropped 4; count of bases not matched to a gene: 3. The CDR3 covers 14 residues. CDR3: CASSPGQGGNTIYF. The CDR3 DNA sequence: TGTGCCAGCAGCCCGGGACAGGGAGGAAACACCATATATTTT.

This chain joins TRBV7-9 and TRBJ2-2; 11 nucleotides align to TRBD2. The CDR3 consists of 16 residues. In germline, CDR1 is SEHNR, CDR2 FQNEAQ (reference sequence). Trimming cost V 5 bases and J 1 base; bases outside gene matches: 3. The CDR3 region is CASSGGTSGNTGELFF. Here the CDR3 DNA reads TGTGCCAGCAGCGGGGGGACTAGCGGGAACACCGGGGAGCTGTTTTTT. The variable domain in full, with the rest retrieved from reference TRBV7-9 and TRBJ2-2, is DTGVSQNPRHKITKRGQNVTFRCDPISEHNRLYWYRQTLGQGPEFLTYFQNEAQLEKSRLLSDRFSAERPKGSFSTLEIQRTEQGDSAMYLCASSGGTSGNTGELFFGEGSRLTVL.

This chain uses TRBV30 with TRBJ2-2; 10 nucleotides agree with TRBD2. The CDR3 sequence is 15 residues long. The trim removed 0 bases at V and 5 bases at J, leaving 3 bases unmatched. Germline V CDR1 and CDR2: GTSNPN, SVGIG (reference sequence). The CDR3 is CAWSVLAGETGELFF. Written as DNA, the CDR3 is TGTGCCTGGAGTGTCCTAGCGGGAGAAACCGGGGAGCTGTTTTTT.